A selection of T cell receptor beta chains follows, all from one sample in a study of blood T cell repertoires in COVID-19. Profiling relied on immunoSEQ multiplex PCR, and the TCRdb table lists in-frame clones only, not all of them. This sample has about 230,000 clones, with approximately 85% found just once. Sequences were obtained from peripheral blood. Receptors were obtained from a man aged 50 to 60 with COVID-19, enrolled during active disease. Each CDR3 is given with its conserved first and last residue.

V gene	J gene	CDR3 length	CDR3 protein
TRBV7-6	TRBJ2-7	15	CASSRSGTGTYEQYF
TRBV6-4	TRBJ2-7	18	CASSEGSSGGFSSYEQYF
TRBV5-6	TRBJ2-3	14	CASSLILEADTQYF
TRBV11-2	TRBJ2-7	14	CASSSRSVRYEQYF
TRBV6-5	TRBJ2-1	12	CASTGTSGGKFF
TRBV2	TRBJ2-2	15	CASRGTGGLTGELFF
TRBV4-2	TRBJ1-2	15	CASSQEGTGNYGYTF
TRBV28	TRBJ2-6	18	CASSPGTGPRRTANVLTF
TRBV2	TRBJ1-6	14	CASSAEGAGSPLHF
TRBV4-1	TRBJ1-5	15	CASSPSRGSNQPQHF
TRBV18	TRBJ1-1	13	CASSPPYGTEAFF
TRBV4-1	TRBJ1-2	17	CASSQDFAQGMGDGYTF
TRBV2	TRBJ2-3	15	CASKRSSGGADTQYF
TRBV5-5	TRBJ2-5	15	CASSLGDRGLETQYF
TRBV7-9	TRBJ2-1	16	CASSPTSSKTYNEQFF
TRBV11-2	TRBJ2-3	18	CASSLESPSGGPTDTQYF
TRBV24-1	TRBJ1-1	15	CATSRTGVGGTEAFF
TRBV2	TRBJ2-3	14	CASGRDRDADTQYF
TRBV7-9	TRBJ1-4	15	CASSSSLGSGEKLFF
TRBV5-5	TRBJ2-5	14	CASSLSGLTETQYF
TRBV3-1/TRBV3-2	TRBJ2-1	14	CASSQAVLAPEQFF
TRBV5-1	TRBJ2-3	17	CASREGGGPSSTDTQYF
TRBV25-1	TRBJ1-6	18	CASSGLRDRGAYNSPLHF
TRBV9	TRBJ2-2	16	CASSQRRGLSTGELFF
TRBV5-4	TRBJ2-7	15	CASSLKGQPSYEQYF
TRBV5-6	TRBJ2-2	15	CASSWDRGITGELFF
TRBV6-1	TRBJ2-2	14	CASSDWRHTGELFF
TRBV6-5	TRBJ1-1	13	CANGDRLYTEAFF
TRBV6-5	TRBJ1-2	14	CASSFRQGSYGYTF
TRBV10-1	TRBJ2-2	14	CASSATPLTGELFF
TRBV5-1	TRBJ2-5	18	CASSLGGIVDSLKETQYF
TRBV5-4	TRBJ2-7	11	CASSLAGEQYF
TRBV18	TRBJ2-7	11	CASSLFDEQYF
TRBV20-1	TRBJ2-3	16	CSASDGLWPLTDTQYF
TRBV5-1	TRBJ2-1	16	CASSPNLAGGYNEQFF
TRBV27	TRBJ1-1	13	CASRRLTDREAFF
TRBV5-1	TRBJ2-7	14	CASSRGQGANEQYF
TRBV30	TRBJ1-2	14	CAWSVSDRSSGYTF
TRBV18	TRBJ2-2	15	CASSLTGGDTGELFF
TRBV7-2	TRBJ1-2	16	CASSPLGGDRDYGYTF
TRBV7-2	TRBJ2-1	15	CASSLRGQGGNEQFF
TRBV7-2	TRBJ2-7	17	CASSLVYGTGTAYEQYF
TRBV5-1	TRBJ2-1	15	CASSLAGTGGNEQFF
TRBV4-1	TRBJ2-1	15	CASSQDGAAGYEQFF
TRBV12-3/TRBV12-4	TRBJ2-1	12	CASKRGGNEQFF
TRBV28	TRBJ2-4	15	CASSLSLAGRNIQYF
TRBV5-1	TRBJ2-5	19	CASSLVSGLAGRYEETQYF
TRBV13	TRBJ2-1	17	CASSLGAGTSVYNEQFF
TRBV30	TRBJ2-7	15	CAWSPNDRFSYEQYF
TRBV19	TRBJ1-5	16	CASSWTGGFSNQPQHF
TRBV14	TRBJ2-1	13	CASSLGPGREQFF
TRBV28	TRBJ2-3	12	CASSQHKDTQYF
TRBV30	TRBJ2-7	17	CAWRDRPGTQRVYEQYF
TRBV19	TRBJ1-5	16	CASSIVARGGNQPQHF
TRBV7-9	TRBJ2-1	14	CASSLDRVYNEQFF
TRBV5-1	TRBJ1-1	14	CASSLETGNTEAFF
TRBV10-3	TRBJ2-5	13	CAISGGEQETQYF
TRBV19	TRBJ2-7	15	CASSITGTYGDEQYF
TRBV19	TRBJ2-7	14	CASSTGGNGYEQYF